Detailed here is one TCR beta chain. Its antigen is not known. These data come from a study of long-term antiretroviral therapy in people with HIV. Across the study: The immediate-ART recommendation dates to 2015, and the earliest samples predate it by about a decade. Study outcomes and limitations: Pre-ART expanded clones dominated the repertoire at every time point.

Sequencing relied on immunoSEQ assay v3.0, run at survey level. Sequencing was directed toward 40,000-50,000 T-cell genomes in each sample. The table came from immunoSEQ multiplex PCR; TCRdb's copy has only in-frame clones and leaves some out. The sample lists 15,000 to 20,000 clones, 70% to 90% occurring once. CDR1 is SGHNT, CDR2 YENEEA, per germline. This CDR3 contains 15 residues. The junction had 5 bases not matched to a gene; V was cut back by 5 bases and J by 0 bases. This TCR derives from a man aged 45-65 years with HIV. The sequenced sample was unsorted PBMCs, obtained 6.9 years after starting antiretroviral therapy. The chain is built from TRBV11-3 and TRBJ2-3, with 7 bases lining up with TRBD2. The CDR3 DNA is TGTGCCAGCAGCAGAGGCGGGAGCAGCACAGATACGCAGTATTTT. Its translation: CASSRGGSSTDTQYF. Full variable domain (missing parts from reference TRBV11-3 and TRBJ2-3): EAGVVQSPRYKIIEKKQPVAFWCNPISGHNTLYWYLQNLGQGPELLIRYENEEAVDDSQLPKDRFSAERLKGVDSTLKIQPAELGDSAVYLCASSRGGSSTDTQYFGPGTRLTVL.